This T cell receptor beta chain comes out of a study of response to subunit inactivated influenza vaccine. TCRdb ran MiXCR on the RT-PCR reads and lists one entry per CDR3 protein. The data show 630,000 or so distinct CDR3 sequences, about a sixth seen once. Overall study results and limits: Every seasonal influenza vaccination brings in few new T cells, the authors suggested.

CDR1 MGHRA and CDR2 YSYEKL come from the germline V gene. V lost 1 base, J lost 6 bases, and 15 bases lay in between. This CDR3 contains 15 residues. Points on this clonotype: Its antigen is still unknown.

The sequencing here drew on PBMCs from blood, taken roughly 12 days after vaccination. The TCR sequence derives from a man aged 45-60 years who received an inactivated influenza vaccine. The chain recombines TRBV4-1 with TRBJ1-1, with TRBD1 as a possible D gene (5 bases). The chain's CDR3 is CASSQVGRKGPEAFF. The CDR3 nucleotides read TGCGCCAGCAGCCAAGTCGGTCGGAAGGGGCCTGAAGCTTTCTTT.